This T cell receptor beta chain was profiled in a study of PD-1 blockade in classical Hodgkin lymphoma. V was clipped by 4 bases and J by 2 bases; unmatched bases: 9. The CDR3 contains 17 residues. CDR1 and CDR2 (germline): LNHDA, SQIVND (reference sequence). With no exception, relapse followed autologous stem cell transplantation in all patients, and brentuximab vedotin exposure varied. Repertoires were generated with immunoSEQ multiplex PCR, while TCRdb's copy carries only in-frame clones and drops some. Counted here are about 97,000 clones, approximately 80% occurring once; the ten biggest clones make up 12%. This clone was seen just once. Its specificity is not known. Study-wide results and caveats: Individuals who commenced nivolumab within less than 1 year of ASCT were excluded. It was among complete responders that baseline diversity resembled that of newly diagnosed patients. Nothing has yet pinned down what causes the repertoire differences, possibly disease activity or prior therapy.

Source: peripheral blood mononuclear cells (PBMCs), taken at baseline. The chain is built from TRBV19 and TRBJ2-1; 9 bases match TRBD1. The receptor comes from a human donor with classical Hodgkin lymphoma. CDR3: CASSTAHRGRTYNEQFF. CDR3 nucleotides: TGTGCCAGTAGTACCGCTCACAGGGGGCGCACCTACAATGAGCAGTTCTTC.